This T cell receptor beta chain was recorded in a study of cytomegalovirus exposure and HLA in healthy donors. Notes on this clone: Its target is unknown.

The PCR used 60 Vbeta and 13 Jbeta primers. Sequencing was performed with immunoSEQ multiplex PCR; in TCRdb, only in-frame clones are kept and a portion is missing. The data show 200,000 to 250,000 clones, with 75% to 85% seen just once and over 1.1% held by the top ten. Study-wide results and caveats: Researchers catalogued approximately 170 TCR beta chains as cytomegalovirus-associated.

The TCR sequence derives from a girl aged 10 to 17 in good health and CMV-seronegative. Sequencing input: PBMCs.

DNA for the CDR3: TGTGCCAGCAGCTCCACGACAGGTCAAGGCTATGGCTACACCTTC. It codes for CASSSTTGQGYGYTF. The V call is TRBV7-8, the J call TRBJ1-2; D possibly corresponds to TRBD1 (6 bases). Trimming took 4 bases from V and 4 from J, leaving 16 bases between them. Germline V lookup: CDR1 SGHVS, CDR2 FQNEAQ. This CDR3 is built from 15 residues.